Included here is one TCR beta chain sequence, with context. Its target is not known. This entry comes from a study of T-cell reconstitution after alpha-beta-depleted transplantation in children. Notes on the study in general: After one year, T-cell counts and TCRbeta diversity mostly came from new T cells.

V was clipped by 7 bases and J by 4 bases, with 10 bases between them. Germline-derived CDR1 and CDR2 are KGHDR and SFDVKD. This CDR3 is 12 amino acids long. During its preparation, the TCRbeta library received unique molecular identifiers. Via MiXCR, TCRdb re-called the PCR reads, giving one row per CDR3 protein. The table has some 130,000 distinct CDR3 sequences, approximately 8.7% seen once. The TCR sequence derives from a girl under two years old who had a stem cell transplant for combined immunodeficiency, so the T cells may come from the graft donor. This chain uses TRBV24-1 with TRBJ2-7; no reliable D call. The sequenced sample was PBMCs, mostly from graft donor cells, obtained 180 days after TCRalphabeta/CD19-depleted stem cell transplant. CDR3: CATSQNQYEQYF. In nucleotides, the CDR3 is TGTGCCACCAGCCAAAACCAGTACGAGCAGTACTTC.